Below, one T cell receptor (beta chain) is given with its context. The target antigen is unknown. Clones were sequenced by immunoSEQ multiplex PCR, and TCRdb holds only the in-frame ones, with some missing. The sample consists of about 42,000 clones, approximately 88% of them appearing once. This sample stems from a study of T cell responses to AZD1222 COVID-19 vaccine. Study observations and caveats: Regions left unmutated in variants are reportedly the target of nearly half of spike-specific TCRs.

Trimming pared 5 bases from V and 3 bases from J, leaving 13 bases between. Per germline, CDR1 MNHEY and CDR2 SVGAGI. The CDR3 spans 15 residues. Material: peripheral blood, obtained 28 days after the second AZD1222 dose. This TCR was recovered from an adult who received the AZD1222 COVID-19 vaccine. This chain connects TRBV6-5 to TRBJ2-2, with D possibly TRBD2 on 5 matching bases. The CDR3 reads CASSPRTGDTGELFF. The CDR3 DNA reads TGTGCCAGCAGTCCTCGGACCGGGGACACCGGGGAGCTGTTTTTT.